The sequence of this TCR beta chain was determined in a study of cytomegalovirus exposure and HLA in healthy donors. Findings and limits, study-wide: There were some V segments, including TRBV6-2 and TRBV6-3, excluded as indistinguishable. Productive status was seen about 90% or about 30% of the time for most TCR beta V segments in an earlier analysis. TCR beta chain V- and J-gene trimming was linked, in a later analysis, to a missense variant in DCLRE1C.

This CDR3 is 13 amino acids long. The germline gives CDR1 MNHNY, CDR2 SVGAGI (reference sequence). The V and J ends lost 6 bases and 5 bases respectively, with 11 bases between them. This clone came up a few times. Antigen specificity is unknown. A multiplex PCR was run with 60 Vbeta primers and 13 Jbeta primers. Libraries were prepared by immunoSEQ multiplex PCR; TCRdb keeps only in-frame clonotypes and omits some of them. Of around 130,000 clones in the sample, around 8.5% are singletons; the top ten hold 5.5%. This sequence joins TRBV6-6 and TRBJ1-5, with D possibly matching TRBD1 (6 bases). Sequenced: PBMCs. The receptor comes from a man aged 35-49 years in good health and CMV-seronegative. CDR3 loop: CASRPGQHQPQHF. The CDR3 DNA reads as TGTGCCAGCAGGCCTGGACAGCATCAGCCCCAGCATTTT.